The 26 T cell receptor beta chains below all came from one sample that was sequenced in a study of T cell repertoires in cytomegalovirus infection. One entry per CDR3 protein, called by TCRdb with MiXCR from the reads. The data show 250,000 or so distinct CDR3 sequences, over 15% seen once. Sequenced material: CD8+ T cells from PBMCs. Receptors were obtained from a human donor in good health (CMV status not recorded). Some clones in this sample may be carry-over from other donors' samples.

Note on this clonotype: A much larger clone differs by one base, so this may be a read error. The chain employs TRBV6-4 and TRBJ1-1; D not resolved. This CDR3 contains 14 residues. Germline values: CDR1 MRHNA, CDR2 SNTAGT. With 4 bases removed from V and 8 bases from J, the gap between germline ends came to 17 bases. This CDR3 reads CASSASIMGSEAFF. CDR3 nucleotides: TGTGCCAGCAGTGCAAGTATTATGGGGTCCGAAGCTTTCTTT.

This clonotype was observed a few times. The chain combines TRBV19 with TRBJ2-7; TRBD1 aligns across 7 bases. Germline assignment: CDR1 LNHDA and CDR2 SQIVND (reference sequence). The CDR3 length is 13 residues. V was pared by 6 bases and J by 1 base, with 3 bases of the junction left unmatched. CDR3 DNA sequence: TGTGCCAGTAGCGGACAGGCGTCCTACGAGCAGTACTTC. This translates into CASSGQASYEQYF.

This CDR3 reads CASSFSQGSYEQYF. In DNA, the CDR3 is TGTGCCAGCAGCTTTTCACAGGGCTCCTACGAGCAGTACTTC. The chain recombines TRBV13 with TRBJ2-7; perhaps TRBD1 as D (6 bases). Trimming pared 3 bases from V and 0 bases from J, leaving 9 bases between. CDR1 PRHDT and CDR2 FYEKMQ come from the germline V gene (reference sequence). This CDR3 is built from 14 residues.

The V call is TRBV11-3, the J call TRBJ2-1; TRBD1 agrees at 8 bases. Trimming at V came to 4 bases and at J to 4 bases, leaving 9 bases not matched to a gene. CDR1 and CDR2 from the germline V gene are SGHNT and YENEEA. The CDR3 sequence is 16 residues long. The CDR3 region is CASSSDTGGHYNEQFF. CDR3 DNA sequence: TGTGCCAGCAGCTCCGATACAGGGGGTCATTACAATGAGCAGTTCTTC.

This clonotype was counted a few times. V usage is TRBV2 and J usage is TRBJ2-5; 9 bases match TRBD2. The ends lost 3 bases at V and 1 base at J; junction bases unmatched: 3. This CDR3 region has 15 residues. Germline loops: CDR1 SNHLY, CDR2 FYNNEI. The CDR3 DNA is TGTGCCAGCAGTGACCTAGCGGGGCTCCAAGAGACCCAGTACTTC. It translates to CASSDLAGLQETQYF. The whole variable domain, remainder taken from reference TRBV2 and TRBJ2-5, is EPEVTQTPSHQVTQMGQEVILRCVPISNHLYFYWYRQILGQKVEFLVSFYNNEISEKSEIFDDQFSVERPDGSNFTLKIRSTKLEDSAMYFCASSDLAGLQETQYFGPGTRLLVL.

Ten or more counts support this clonotype. The chain recombines TRBV6-1 with TRBJ1-2, with 8 nucleotides matching TRBD1. V lost 7 bases and J lost 1; bases outside the gene matches: 8. From germline, CDR1 is MNHNS and CDR2 SASEGT. The CDR3 is 15 amino acids. CDR3 nucleotides: TGTGCCAGCAAGACGGGACAGGAAAATAACTATGGCTACACCTTC. Amino acids: CASKTGQENNYGYTF.

This clonotype was recorded a few times. V gene TRBV28 combines with J gene TRBJ1-2; possible D gene TRBD1, 5 bases. The CDR3 loop spans 14 amino acids. Germline V gene data show CDR1 as MDHEN and CDR2 as SYDVKM. Trimming shortened V by 7 bases and J by 5 bases, and 17 bases separated the two germline ends. Here the CDR3 reads CASTAPLGVYGYTF. As DNA, the CDR3 is TGTGCCAGCACCGCCCCCCTAGGGGTGTATGGCTACACCTTC.

The chain carries TRBV12-3 or TRBV12-4 and TRBJ2-7, with 8 bases that match TRBD1. The CDR3 totals 14 residues. With 2 bases clipped from V and 3 bases from J, the junction kept 3 bases outside the gene matches. CDR3 coding DNA: TGTGCCAGCAGTTTACCAGGGGGCGGCTACGAGCAGTACTTC. Its translation: CASSLPGGGYEQYF.

The gene calls are TRBV4-1 and TRBJ2-1; 8 nucleotides match TRBD2. CDR1 and CDR2 from the germline V gene are MGHRA and YSYEKL. The CDR3 contains 17 residues. V trimming: 3 bases; J trimming: 4 bases; junction bases outside the gene matches: 11. The CDR3 region has the DNA TGCGCCAGCAGCCATGATGCGGGCGGGGGGAGTTACAATGAGCAGTTCTTC. Its protein product is CASSHDAGGGSYNEQFF.

In its sample, this clonotype was seen a few times. The chain has TRBV6-5 and TRBJ1-5, with D hard to call. Per germline, CDR1 MNHEY and CDR2 SVGAGI. Deletions cut 2 bases from V and 3 bases from J, with 8 bases between. The CDR3 has 14 residues. CDR3 nucleotide sequence: TGTGCCAGCAGTTACCGGCGGATCAATCAGCCCCAGCATTTT. This sequence encodes CASSYRRINQPQHF.

This clonotype was observed a handful of times. This sequence joins TRBV5-6 and TRBJ2-3; tentatively, D is TRBD1 or TRBD2 (5 bases each). Deletions cut 3 bases from V and 5 bases from J, with 13 bases between. The CDR3 spans 14 residues. The V gene's germline CDR1 is SGHDT and CDR2 YYEEEE. CDR3 coding DNA: TGTGCCAGCAGCTCCCGGGACCAAGGAGATACGCAGTATTTT. This translates into CASSSRDQGDTQYF.

The chain has TRBV14 and TRBJ1-1; TRBD1 matches 8 bases. V gave up 2 bases and J gave up 4 bases; unmatched junction bases: 12. The length of the CDR3 is 17 residues. Per the germline V gene, CDR1 is SGHDN and CDR2 is FVKESK. CDR3 residues: CASSQPQGTGRVTEAFF. DNA of the CDR3: TGTGCCAGCAGCCAACCCCAGGGGACAGGTCGGGTCACTGAAGCTTTCTTT.

Worth noting for this clonotype: A single base separates this from a much larger clone, so it may be a read error. This rearrangement joins TRBV12-3 or TRBV12-4 to TRBJ1-1, with 8 bases that match TRBD1. With V trimmed by 7 bases and J by 0 bases, 7 bases remained unmatched. CDR3 size: 15 residues. Written as DNA, the CDR3 is TGTGCCAGCATCAAGACAGGGGCAATGAACACTGAAGCTTTCTTT. This gives the protein CASIKTGAMNTEAFF.

This clonotype came up a few times. CDR3 in DNA: TGCAGTGCTAGTCGATGGGCTAGCGGGGGGGTTGACACCGGGGAGCTGTTTTTT. This translates into CSASRWASGGVDTGELFF. The V gene is TRBV20-1, the J gene TRBJ2-2, with 12 nucleotides matching TRBD2. The germline gives CDR1 DFQATT, CDR2 SNEGSKA (reference sequence). The CDR3 covers 18 residues. Trimming took 3 bases from V and 3 from J; bases not matched to a gene: 11.

As concerns this clonotype: At one of its ends the junction is not consistent with the germline gene, which may arise from a read error. This rearrangement joins TRBV7-9 to TRBJ2-5; D not resolved. There are 12 residues in the CDR3. The germline CDR1 and CDR2 sequences are SEHNR and FQNEAQ (reference sequence). The CDR3 loop is CASRLEAETQYF. For the CDR3, the DNA is TGTGCCAGCAGGTTAGAGGCAGAGACCCAGTACTTC.

This clonotype has a count of ten or more. The chain carries TRBV11-1 and TRBJ1-1; D gene uncertain. Germline assignment: CDR1 SGHAT and CDR2 FQDESV (reference sequence). This CDR3 has 14 amino acids. V was trimmed by 3 bases and J by 0 bases, leaving 8 bases between them. The CDR3 here is CASSFGRLNTEAFF. Here the CDR3 DNA reads TGTGCCAGCAGCTTTGGCCGCTTGAACACTGAAGCTTTCTTT. Variable domain in full (rest from reference TRBV11-1 and TRBJ1-1): EAEVAQSPRYKITEKSQAVAFWCDPISGHATLYWYRQILGQGPELLVQFQDESVVDDSQLPKDRFSAERLKGVDSTLKIQPAELGDSAMYLCASSFGRLNTEAFFGQGTRLTVV.

As concerns this clonotype: A read error may be the cause here, since a much bigger clone is one base away. The chain joins TRBV19 to TRBJ1-1; a weak D match, TRBD1 (5 bases). This CDR3 region has 15 residues. CDR1 and CDR2 (germline): LNHDA, SQIVND (reference sequence). CDR3 in DNA: TGTGCCTGTAGTAGAGGGGTCAGCCTCGACACTGAAGCTTTCTTT. This translates into CACSRGVSLDTEAFF.

This clonotype has only a few counts. V and J are TRBV7-9 and TRBJ2-6; 9 nucleotides match TRBD1. Germline V lookup: CDR1 SEHNR, CDR2 FQNEAQ (reference sequence). Trimming at V came to 3 bases and at J to 0 bases, leaving 6 bases not matched to a gene. This CDR3 comprises 18 residues. CDR3 in DNA: TGTGCCAGCAGCTTTTCCGGGACAGGGTTCTCTGGGGCCAACGTCCTGACTTTC. The encoded protein is CASSFSGTGFSGANVLTF.

This clonotype turned up a few times. J is TRBJ2-7 and V is TRBV5-6; the D gene is possibly TRBD1 (5 bases). The CDR3 is made up of 14 amino acids. V was pared by 1 base and J by 4 bases, with 12 bases between. In germline, CDR1 is SGHDT, CDR2 YYEEEE. The CDR3 spells CASSLWTNEYEQYF. Written as DNA, the CDR3 is TGTGCCAGCAGCTTGTGGACAAATGAATACGAGCAGTACTTC.

For this clonotype: A much larger clone lies one base from this, so it may be a read error. V and J are TRBV6-5 and TRBJ2-7, with D perhaps matching TRBD1 (6 bases). CDR1 and CDR2 from the germline V gene are MNHEY and SVGAGI. This CDR3 comprises 14 residues. CDR3 bases: TGTGCCTGCAGTTCGTGGGGGCTTTCGTACGAGCAGTACTTC. Protein sequence: CACSSWGLSYEQYF.

The rearrangement joins TRBV4-2 to TRBJ2-2; 8 bases align to TRBD1. This CDR3 spans 21 amino acids. CDR1 and CDR2 from the germline V gene are LGHNA and YNFKEQ. Trimming removed 0 bases from V and 6 bases from J; junction bases left unmatched: 21. The CDR3 nucleotides read TGTGCCAGCAGCCAAGATACGCCAACCCCAGGGGGCCCCTTCCGCCCCGGGGAGCTGTTTTTT. Its protein product is CASSQDTPTPGGPFRPGELFF.

The rearrangement joins TRBV20-1 to TRBJ2-7, with a weak D call TRBD1 (6 bases). This CDR3 region has 15 residues. V was cut by 0 bases and J by 1 base, with 13 bases left in between. The germline V gene encodes CDR1 DFQATT and CDR2 SNEGSKA (reference sequence). This chain's CDR3 is CSARDHHRESYEQYF. The CDR3 bases are TGCAGTGCTAGAGATCACCACAGGGAGTCCTACGAGCAGTACTTC.

The chain has TRBV29-1 and TRBJ1-2; D call uncertain. Germline assignment: CDR1 SQVTM and CDR2 ANQGSEA. CDR3 length: 13 amino acids. V was pared by 3 bases and J by 6 bases, with 14 bases between. This CDR3 reads CSVERRTDNGYTF. DNA for the CDR3: TGCAGCGTTGAGCGAAGGACGGATAATGGCTACACCTTC. Supplemented by reference TRBV29-1 and TRBJ1-2, the full variable domain reads SAVISQKPSRDICQRGTSLTIQCQVDSQVTMMFWYRQQPGQSLTLIATANQGSEATYESGFVIDKFPISRPNLTFSTLTVSNMSPEDSSIYLCSVERRTDNGYTFGSGTRLTVV.

This clonotype has more than one count but fewer than ten. The gene calls are TRBV29-1 and TRBJ1-2; possibly TRBD1 for D (6 bases). V lost 1 base and J lost 3, with 12 bases in between. The CDR3 totals 14 residues. Germline V CDR1 and CDR2: SQVTM, ANQGSEA. The CDR3: CSVEVDRLDYGYTF. As DNA, the CDR3 is TGCAGCGTTGAAGTCGACAGGTTAGACTATGGCTACACCTTC.

Concerning this clonotype: This could be a read error, since a much larger clone is one nucleotide away. CDR3 protein: CASSLEQRAEAFF. The CDR3 DNA sequence: TGTGCCAGCAGCTTAGAACAGAGGGCTGAAGCTTTCTTT. The rearrangement uses TRBV7-6 and TRBJ1-1; D remains ambiguous. The CDR3 sequence is 13 residues long. Germline assignment: CDR1 SGHVS and CDR2 FNYEAQ. The V and J ends lost 1 base and 6 bases respectively, with 9 bases between them.

This chain connects TRBV6-2 or TRBV6-3 to TRBJ1-2, with TRBD1 matching 8 bases. Per germline, CDR1 MNHEY and CDR2 SVGEGT. After removal of 6 bases from V and 4 bases from J, the junction contained 10 bases not matched to a gene. There are 15 residues in the CDR3. In nucleotides, the CDR3 is TGTGCCAGCAGCCTAGACAGGGGACACCTCTATGGCTACACCTTC. It codes for CASSLDRGHLYGYTF.